This T cell receptor (beta chain) originates from a study of T cell repertoires in cytomegalovirus infection. Across the study: TCR beta signatures that were public indicated CMV infection and matching HLA type.

Germline V lookup: CDR1 DFQATT, CDR2 SNEGSKA (reference sequence). The CDR3 has 15 amino acids. Trimming stripped 0 bases from V and 6 bases from J, with 15 bases between. Overall study results and limits: It was HLA-C-restricted CMV-specific TCR beta clonotypes that dominated the response ex vivo. Totalled public TCR beta family frequency picked out people who carried CMV plus the relevant HLA.

Using its own MiXCR run on the reads, TCRdb lists one record per CDR3 protein. The sample holds fewer than 250,000 distinct CDR3 sequences, 12% seen once. Concerning this clonotype itself: The antigen is undetermined.

This TCR was recovered from a human donor in good health (CMV status not recorded). Some clones in this sample may be carry-over from other donors' samples. The chain recombines TRBV20-1 with TRBJ1-5, with D tentatively TRBD1 (5 bases). The specimen sequenced was PBMCs. The CDR3 nucleotides read TGCAGTGCTAGAGATGGGGCGGGGCAGGGTCAGCCCCAGCATTTT. It specifies CSARDGAGQGQPQHF.